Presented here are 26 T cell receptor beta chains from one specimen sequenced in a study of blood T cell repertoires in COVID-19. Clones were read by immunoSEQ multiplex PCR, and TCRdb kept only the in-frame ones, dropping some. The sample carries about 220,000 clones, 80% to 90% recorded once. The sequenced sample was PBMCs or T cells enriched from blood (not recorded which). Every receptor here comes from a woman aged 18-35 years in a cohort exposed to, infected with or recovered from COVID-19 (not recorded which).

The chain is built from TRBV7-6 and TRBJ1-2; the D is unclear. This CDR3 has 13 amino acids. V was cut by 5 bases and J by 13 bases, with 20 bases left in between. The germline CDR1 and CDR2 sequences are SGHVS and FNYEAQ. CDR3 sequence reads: CASSPPGIETITF. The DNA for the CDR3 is TGTGCCAGCAGCCCCCCGGGAATAGAGACGATCACCTTC.

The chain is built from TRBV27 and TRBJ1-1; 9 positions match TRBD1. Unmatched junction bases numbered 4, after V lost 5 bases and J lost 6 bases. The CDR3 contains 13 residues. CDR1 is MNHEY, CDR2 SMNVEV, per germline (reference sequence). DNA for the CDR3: TGTGCCAGCAGTCGGACAGGGGCCGCTGAAGCTTTCTTT. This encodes CASSRTGAAEAFF.

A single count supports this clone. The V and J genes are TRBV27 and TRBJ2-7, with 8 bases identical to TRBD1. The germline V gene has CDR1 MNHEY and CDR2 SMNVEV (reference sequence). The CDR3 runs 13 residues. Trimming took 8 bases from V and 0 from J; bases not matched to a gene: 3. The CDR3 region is CASVGTGSYEQYF. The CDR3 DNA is TGTGCCAGCGTTGGGACAGGCTCCTACGAGCAGTACTTC.

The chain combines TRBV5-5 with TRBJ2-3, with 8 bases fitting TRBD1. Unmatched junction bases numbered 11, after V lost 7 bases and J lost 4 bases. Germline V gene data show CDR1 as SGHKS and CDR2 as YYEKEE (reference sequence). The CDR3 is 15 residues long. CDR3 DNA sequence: TGTGCCAGCTTAGAACAGGGGGTCGGCCCAGATACGCAGTATTTT. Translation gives CASLEQGVGPDTQYF.

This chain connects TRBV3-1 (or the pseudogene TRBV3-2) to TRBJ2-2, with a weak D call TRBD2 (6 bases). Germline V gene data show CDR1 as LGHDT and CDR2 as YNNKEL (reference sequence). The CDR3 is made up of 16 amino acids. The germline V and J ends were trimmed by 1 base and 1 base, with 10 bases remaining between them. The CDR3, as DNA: TGTGCCAGCAGCCAAGGGAGGGTAGAGAACACCGGGGAGCTGTTTTTT. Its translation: CASSQGRVENTGELFF.

CDR3 amino acids: CASSLDRGATNEKLFF. The CDR3 DNA reads TGCGCCAGCAGCTTGGACAGGGGGGCAACTAATGAAAAACTGTTTTTT. V usage is TRBV5-1 and J usage is TRBJ1-4; 8 nucleotides line up with TRBD1. J lost 0 bases, V lost 0 bases, and 1 base had no gene match. The CDR3 consists of 16 residues. The germline V gene encodes CDR1 SGHRS and CDR2 YFSETQ. Combining the CDR3 with reference TRBV5-1 and TRBJ1-4 gives the whole variable domain KAGVTQTPRYLIKTRGQQVTLSCSPISGHRSVSWYQQTPGQGLQFLFEYFSETQRNKGNFPGRFSGRQFSNSRSEMNVSTLELGDSALYLCASSLDRGATNEKLFFGSGTQLSVL.

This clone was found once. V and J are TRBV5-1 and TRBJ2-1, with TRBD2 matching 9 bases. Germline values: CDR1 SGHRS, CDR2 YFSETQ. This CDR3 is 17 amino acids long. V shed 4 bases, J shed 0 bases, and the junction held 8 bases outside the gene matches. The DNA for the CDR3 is TGCGCCAGCAGCCAGGGGACTAGCCGGGCCTCCTACAATGAGCAGTTCTTC. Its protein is CASSQGTSRASYNEQFF.

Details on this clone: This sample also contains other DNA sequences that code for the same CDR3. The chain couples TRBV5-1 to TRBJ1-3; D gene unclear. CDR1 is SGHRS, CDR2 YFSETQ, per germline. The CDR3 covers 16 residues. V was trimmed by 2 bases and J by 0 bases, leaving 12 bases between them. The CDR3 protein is CASSLGPGSSGNTIYF. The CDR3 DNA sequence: TGCGCCAGCAGCTTAGGGCCCGGGAGCTCTGGAAACACCATATATTTT.

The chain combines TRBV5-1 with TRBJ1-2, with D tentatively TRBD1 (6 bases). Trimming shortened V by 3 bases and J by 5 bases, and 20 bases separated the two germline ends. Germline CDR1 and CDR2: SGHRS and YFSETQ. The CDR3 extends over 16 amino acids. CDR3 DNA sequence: TGCGCCAGCAGCTCCTCCTTGGCGGGGGCGGGGTATGGCTACACCTTC. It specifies CASSSSLAGAGYGYTF.

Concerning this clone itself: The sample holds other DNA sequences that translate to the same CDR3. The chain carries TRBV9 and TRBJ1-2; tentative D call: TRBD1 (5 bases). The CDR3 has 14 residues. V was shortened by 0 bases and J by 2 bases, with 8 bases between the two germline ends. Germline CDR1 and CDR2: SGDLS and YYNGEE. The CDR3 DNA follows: TGTGCCAGCAGCGTAGGGGGCGGCAACTATGGCTACACCTTC. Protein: CASSVGGGNYGYTF.

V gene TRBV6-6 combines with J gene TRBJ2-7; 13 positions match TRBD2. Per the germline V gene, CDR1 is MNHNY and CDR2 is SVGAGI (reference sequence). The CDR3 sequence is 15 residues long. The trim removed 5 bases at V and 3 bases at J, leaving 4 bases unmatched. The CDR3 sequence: CASSRTSGGDYEQYF. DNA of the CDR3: TGTGCCAGCAGTCGGACTAGCGGGGGTGACTACGAGCAGTACTTC.

Here the CDR3 DNA reads TGTGCCAGCTCACCACGGGGGGGGCAGGCAAATTCACCCCTCCACTTT. It yields the protein CASSPRGGQANSPLHF. The chain is built from TRBV18 and TRBJ1-6; D is perhaps TRBD1 (6 bases). CDR1 and CDR2 (germline): KGHSH, LQKENI. There are 16 residues in the CDR3. V dropped 1 base and J dropped 7 bases, with 14 bases sitting between them.

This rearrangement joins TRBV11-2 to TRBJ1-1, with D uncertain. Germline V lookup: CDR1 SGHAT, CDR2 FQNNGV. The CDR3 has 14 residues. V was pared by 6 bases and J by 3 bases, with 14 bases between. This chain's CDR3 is CASRRDRRYTEAFF. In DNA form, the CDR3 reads TGTGCCAGCAGACGAGATAGGAGGTACACTGAAGCTTTCTTT. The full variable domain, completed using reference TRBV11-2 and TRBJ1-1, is EAGVAQSPRYKIIEKRQSVAFWCNPISGHATLYWYQQILGQGPKLLIQFQNNGVVDDSQLPKDRFSAERLKGVDSTLKIQPAKLEDSAVYLCASRRDRRYTEAFFGQGTRLTVV.

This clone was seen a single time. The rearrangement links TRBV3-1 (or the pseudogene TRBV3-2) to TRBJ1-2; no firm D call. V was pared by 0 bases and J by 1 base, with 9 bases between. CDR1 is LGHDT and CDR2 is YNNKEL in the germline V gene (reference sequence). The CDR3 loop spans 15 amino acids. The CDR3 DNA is TGTGCCAGCAGCCAAGATCGCCGCAGTAACTATGGCTACACCTTC. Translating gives CASSQDRRSNYGYTF.

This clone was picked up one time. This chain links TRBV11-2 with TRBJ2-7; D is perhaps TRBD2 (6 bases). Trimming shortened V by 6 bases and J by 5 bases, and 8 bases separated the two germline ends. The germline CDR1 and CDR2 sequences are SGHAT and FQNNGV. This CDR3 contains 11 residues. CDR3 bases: TGTGCCAGCAGGACTAGTAACGAGCAGTACTTC. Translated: CASRTSNEQYF.

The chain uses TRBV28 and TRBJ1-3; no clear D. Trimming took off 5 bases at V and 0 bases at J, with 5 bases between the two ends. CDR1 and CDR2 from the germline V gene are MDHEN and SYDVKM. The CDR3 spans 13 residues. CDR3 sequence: CASSKPSGNTIYF. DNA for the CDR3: TGTGCCAGCAGTAAGCCCTCTGGAAACACCATATATTTT.

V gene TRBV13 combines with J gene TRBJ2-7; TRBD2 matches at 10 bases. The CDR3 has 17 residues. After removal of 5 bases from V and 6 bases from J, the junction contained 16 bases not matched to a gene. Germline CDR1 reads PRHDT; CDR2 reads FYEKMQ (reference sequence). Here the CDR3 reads CASSHMGQSGRVAEQYF. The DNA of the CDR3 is TGTGCCAGCAGCCATATGGGCCAAAGCGGGAGGGTTGCCGAGCAGTACTTC.

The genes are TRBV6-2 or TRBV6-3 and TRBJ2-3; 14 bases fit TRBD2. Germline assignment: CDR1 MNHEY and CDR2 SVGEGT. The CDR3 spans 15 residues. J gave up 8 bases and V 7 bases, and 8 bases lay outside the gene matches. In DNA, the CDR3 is TGTGCCAGCATCCCCTCGACTAGCGGGAGGGCTACGCAGTATTTT. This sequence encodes CASIPSTSGRATQYF.

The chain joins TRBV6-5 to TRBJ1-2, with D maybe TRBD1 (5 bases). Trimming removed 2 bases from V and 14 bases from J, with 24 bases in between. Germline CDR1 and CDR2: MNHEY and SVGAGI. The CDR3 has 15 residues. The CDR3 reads CASSYQGIAGRRHTF. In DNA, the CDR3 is TGTGCCAGCAGTTACCAGGGAATAGCGGGGAGGCGTCATACCTTC.

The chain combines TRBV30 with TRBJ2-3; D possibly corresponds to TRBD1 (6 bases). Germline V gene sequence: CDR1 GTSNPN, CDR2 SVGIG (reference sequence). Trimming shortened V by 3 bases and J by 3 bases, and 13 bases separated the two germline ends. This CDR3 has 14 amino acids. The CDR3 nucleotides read TGTGCCTGGAGAAAACAGGGTAGTACAGATACGCAGTATTTT. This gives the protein CAWRKQGSTDTQYF.

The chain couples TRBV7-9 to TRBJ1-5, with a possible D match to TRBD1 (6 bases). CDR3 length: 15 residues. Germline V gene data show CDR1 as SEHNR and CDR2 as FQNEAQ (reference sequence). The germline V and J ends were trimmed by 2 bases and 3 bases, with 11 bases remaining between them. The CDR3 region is CASSLRGGPNQPQHF. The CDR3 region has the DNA TGTGCCAGCAGCTTAAGGGGGGGGCCCAATCAGCCCCAGCATTTT.

The CDR3 nucleotides read TGTGCCAGCAGTTTAGCGGTGACAGATACGCAGTATTTT. It translates to CASSLAVTDTQYF. The chain is built from TRBV6-5 and TRBJ2-3; the D gene is possibly TRBD2 (6 bases). The CDR3 runs 13 residues. The germline gives CDR1 MNHEY, CDR2 SVGAGI. V was clipped by 4 bases and J by 3 bases, with 8 bases between them.

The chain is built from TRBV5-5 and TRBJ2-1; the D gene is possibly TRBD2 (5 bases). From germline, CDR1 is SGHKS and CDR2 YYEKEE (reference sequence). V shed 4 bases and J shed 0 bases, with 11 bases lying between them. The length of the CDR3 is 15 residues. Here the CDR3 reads CASSPDYSSYNEQFF. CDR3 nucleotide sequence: TGTGCCAGCAGCCCCGACTATTCCTCCTACAATGAGCAGTTCTTC.

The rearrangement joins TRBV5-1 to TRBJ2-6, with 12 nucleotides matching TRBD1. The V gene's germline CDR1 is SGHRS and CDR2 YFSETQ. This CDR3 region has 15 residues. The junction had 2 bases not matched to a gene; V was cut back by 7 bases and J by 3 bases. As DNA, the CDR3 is TGCGCCAGCGGGACAGGGGGCGGTGGGGCCAACGTCCTGACTTTC. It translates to CASGTGGGGANVLTF.

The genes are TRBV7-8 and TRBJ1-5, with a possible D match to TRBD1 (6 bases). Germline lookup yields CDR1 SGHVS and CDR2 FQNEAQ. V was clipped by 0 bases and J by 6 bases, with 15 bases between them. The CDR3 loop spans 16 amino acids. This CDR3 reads CASSLAAGAGSQPQHF. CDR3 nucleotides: TGTGCCAGCAGCTTAGCCGCGGGGGCCGGATCTCAGCCCCAGCATTTT.

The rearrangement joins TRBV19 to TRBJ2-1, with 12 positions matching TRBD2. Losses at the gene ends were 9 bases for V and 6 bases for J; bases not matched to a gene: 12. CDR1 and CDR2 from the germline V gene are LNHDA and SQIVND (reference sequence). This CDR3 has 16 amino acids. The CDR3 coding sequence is TGTGCCAGCAGCGCTCCTCTAGCGGGGGGGTTCAATGAGCAGTTCTTC. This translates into CASSAPLAGGFNEQFF. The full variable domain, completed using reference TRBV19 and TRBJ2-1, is DGGITQSPKYLFRKEGQNVTLSCEQNLNHDAMYWYRQDPGQGLRLIYYSQIVNDFQKGDIAEGYSVSREKKESFPLTVTSAQKNPTAFYLCASSAPLAGGFNEQFFGPGTRLTVL.